A single sample gave rise to the 2 T cell receptor beta chains below, sequenced in a study of blood T cell repertoires in COVID-19. The data were produced by immunoSEQ multiplex PCR, yet TCRdb's version contains in-frame clones alone and is incomplete. The sample includes 190,000 or so clones, roughly 80% of them seen just once. Input material: peripheral blood. Every receptor here comes from a man aged 60 to 75 with COVID-19, enrolled during active disease.

The rearrangement links TRBV25-1 to TRBJ1-1, with unresolved D. The germline CDR1 and CDR2 sequences are MGHDK and SYGVNS. The CDR3 loop spans 12 amino acids. V dropped 9 bases and J dropped 1 base, with 9 bases sitting between them. The DNA for the CDR3 is TGTGCCAGATCTAGAGCGAACACTGAAGCTTTCTTT. Its protein product is CARSRANTEAFF.

The rearrangement joins TRBV7-2 to TRBJ2-1; D possibly corresponds to TRBD1 (5 bases). Trimming took off 7 bases at V and 3 bases at J, with 16 bases between the two ends. CDR3 length: 15 residues. The germline V gene has CDR1 SGHTA and CDR2 FQGNSA. The CDR3 loop reads CASTAPGFLYNEQFF. For the CDR3, the DNA is TGTGCCAGCACTGCACCAGGGTTCCTCTACAATGAGCAGTTCTTC.